Described below is a single T cell receptor beta chain sequence and its context. Its antigen remains unidentified. The CDR3 spans 13 residues. V was clipped by 7 bases and J by 0 bases, with 12 bases between them. Germline-derived CDR1 and CDR2 are SQVTM and ANQGSEA. Each CDR3 protein is one row after TCRdb ran MiXCR on the 5' RACE reads. The sample consists of about 6,100 distinct CDR3 sequences, 20% to 25% of them appearing once. The source of the sample is a study of T-cell memory formation after mild COVID-19. Study observations and caveats: Among contracting clones, CD4+ were mainly CM/EM and CD8+ enriched in EMRA.

The sequence derives from an adult woman who had mild COVID-19 (a few samples of this study predate the infection). Cell type and time point are not known. Sequenced sample: PBMCs or a T cell subset sorted from them (not recorded which). The chain carries TRBV29-1 and TRBJ1-1; TRBD1 might be the D (5 bases). The CDR3 DNA sequence: TGCAGCGGCGACACACAGGTGAACACTGAAGCTTTCTTT. Residues: CSGDTQVNTEAFF.